This T cell receptor beta chain was sequenced for a study of human T cells and chemical hapten exposure. Overall study results and limits: Having alopecia, the donors may differ immunologically from healthy people. Significantly more large CDR3 similarity clusters arose among expanded TCRs than among controls. Positively correlated with patch test score were the counts of PT1 expanded TCRs.

Germline V gene sequence: CDR1 SNHLY, CDR2 FYNNEI. The CDR3 sequence is 15 residues long. The V gene lost 4 bases and the J gene lost 2 bases, with 13 bases spanning the gap. Separate cDNA molecules received unique molecular identifiers, which the library attached to them. TCRdb redid the calling of the RACE reads with MiXCR, one entry per CDR3 protein. The table shows nearly 350,000 distinct CDR3 sequences, with approximately 6.3% occurring only once. Only a few counts were recorded for this clonotype. Its antigen is undetermined. Regarding time point: patch test 1, 2 weeks after DPC sensitization. Noted treatment: therapeutic diphenylcyclopropenone sensitization with weekly scalp DPC.

The specimen was whole blood, collected in connection with sensitization to the hapten diphenylcyclopropenone (DPC). The sequence came from a young woman with alopecia areata. Some clones in this sample may be carry-over from other donors' samples. This sequence joins TRBV2 and TRBJ2-3, with a tentative D call TRBD1 (7 bases). The CDR3: CASSAGDSDTDTQYF. Written as DNA, the CDR3 is TGTGCCAGCAGTGCGGGGGACAGTGACACAGATACGCAGTATTTT.